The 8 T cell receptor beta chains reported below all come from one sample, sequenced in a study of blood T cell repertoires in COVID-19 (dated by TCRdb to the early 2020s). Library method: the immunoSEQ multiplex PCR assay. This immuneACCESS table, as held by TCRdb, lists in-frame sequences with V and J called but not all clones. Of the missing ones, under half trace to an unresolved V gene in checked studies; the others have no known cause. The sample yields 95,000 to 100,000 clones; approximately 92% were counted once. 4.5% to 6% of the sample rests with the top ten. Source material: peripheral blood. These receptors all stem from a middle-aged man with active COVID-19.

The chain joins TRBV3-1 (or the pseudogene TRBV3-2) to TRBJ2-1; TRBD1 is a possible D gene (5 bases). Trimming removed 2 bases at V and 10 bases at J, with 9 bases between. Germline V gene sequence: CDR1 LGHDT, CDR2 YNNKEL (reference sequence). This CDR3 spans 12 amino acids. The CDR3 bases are TGTGCCAGCAGCCAACAGGGTTACGAGCAGTTCTTC. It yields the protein CASSQQGYEQFF.

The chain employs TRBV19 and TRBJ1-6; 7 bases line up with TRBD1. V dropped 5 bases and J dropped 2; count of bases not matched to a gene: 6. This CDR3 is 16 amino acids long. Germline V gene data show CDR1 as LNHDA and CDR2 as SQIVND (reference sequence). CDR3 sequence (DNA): TGTGCCAGTAGTGCGAGGGGGCTCCCCTATAATTCACCCCTCCACTTT. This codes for CASSARGLPYNSPLHF.

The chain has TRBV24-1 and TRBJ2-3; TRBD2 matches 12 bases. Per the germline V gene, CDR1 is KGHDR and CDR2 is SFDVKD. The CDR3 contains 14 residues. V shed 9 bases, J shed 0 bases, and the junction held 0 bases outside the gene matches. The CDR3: CATGTSGSTDTQYF. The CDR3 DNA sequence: TGTGCCACCGGGACTAGCGGGAGCACAGATACGCAGTATTTT.

The CDR3 is CASSHGIASQYF. As DNA, the CDR3 is TGTGCCAGCAGCCACGGAATAGCGTCCCAGTATTTT. This rearrangement joins TRBV11-1 to TRBJ2-3; the D gene is possibly TRBD2 (5 bases). CDR1 and CDR2 from the germline V gene are SGHAT and FQDESV (reference sequence). V was shortened by 5 bases and J by 12 bases, with 15 bases between the two germline ends. The length of the CDR3 is 12 residues.

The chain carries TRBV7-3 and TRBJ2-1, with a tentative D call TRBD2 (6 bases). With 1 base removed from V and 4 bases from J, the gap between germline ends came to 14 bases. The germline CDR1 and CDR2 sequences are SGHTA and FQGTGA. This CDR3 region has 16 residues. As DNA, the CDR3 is TGTGCCAGCAGCTTAAGAGTCGGGACTCCTTACAATGAGCAGTTCTTC. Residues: CASSLRVGTPYNEQFF.

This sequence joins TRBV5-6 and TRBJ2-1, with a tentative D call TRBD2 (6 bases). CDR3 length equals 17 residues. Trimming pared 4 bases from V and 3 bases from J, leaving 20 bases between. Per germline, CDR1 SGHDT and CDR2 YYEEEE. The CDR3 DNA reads TGTGCCAGCAGCGCCTTAGGAGGGCGCTCTATCTACAATGAGCAGTTCTTC. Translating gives CASSALGGRSIYNEQFF. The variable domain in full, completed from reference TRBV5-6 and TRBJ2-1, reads DAGVTQSPTHLIKTRGQQVTLRCSPKSGHDTVSWYQQALGQGPQFIFQYYEEEERQRGNFPDRFSGHQFPNYSSELNVNALLLGDSALYLCASSALGGRSIYNEQFFGPGTRLTVL.

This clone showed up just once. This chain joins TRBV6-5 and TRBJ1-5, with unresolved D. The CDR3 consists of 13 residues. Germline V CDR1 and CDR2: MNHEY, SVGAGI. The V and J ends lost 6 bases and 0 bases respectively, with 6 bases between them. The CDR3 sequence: CASRYYSNQPQHF. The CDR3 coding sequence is TGTGCCAGCAGGTATTATAGCAATCAGCCCCAGCATTTT.

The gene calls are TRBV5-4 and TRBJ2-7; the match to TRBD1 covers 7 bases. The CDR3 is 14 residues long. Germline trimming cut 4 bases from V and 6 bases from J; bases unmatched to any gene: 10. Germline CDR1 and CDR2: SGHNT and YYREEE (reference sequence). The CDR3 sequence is CASSVGTEAGEQYF. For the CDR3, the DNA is TGTGCCAGCAGCGTCGGGACAGAAGCCGGCGAGCAGTACTTC.